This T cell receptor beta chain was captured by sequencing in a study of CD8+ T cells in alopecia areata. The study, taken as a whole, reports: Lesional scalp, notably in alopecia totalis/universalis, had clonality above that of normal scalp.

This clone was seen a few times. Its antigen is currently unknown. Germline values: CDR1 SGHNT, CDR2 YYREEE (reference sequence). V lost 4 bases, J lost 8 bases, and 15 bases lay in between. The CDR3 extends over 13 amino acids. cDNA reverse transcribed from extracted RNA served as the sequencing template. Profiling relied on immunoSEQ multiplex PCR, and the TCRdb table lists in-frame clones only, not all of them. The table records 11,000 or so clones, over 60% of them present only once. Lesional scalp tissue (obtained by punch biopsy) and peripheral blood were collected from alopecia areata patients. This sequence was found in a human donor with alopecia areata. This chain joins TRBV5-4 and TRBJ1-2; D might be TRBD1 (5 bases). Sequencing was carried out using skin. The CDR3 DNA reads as TGTGCCAGCAGCCCGGCAGGGTTTACAGGCTACACCTTC. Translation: CASSPAGFTGYTF.